Sequencing of this TCR beta chain was carried out in a study of T-cell reconstitution after alpha-beta-depleted transplantation in children. Using unique molecular identifiers, the investigators prepared the TCRbeta library. TCRdb reprocessed the PCR reads via MiXCR and lists one record per CDR3 protein. The table has 500,000 or so distinct CDR3 sequences, around a third seen once. The material sequenced was PBMCs from the stem cell graft donor, taken from the stem cell graft. The source of this sequence is a human donor who donated a stem cell graft to a child with aplastic anemia.

The CDR3 loop reads CASRRQVMNTEAFF. CDR3 sequence (DNA): TGTGCCAGCAGGCGACAGGTGATGAACACTGAAGCTTTCTTT. The rearrangement uses TRBV27 and TRBJ1-1, with D possibly matching TRBD1 (6 bases). CDR3 length equals 14 residues. Germline values: CDR1 MNHEY, CDR2 SMNVEV (reference sequence). Deletions cut 6 bases from V and 0 bases from J, with 11 bases between.